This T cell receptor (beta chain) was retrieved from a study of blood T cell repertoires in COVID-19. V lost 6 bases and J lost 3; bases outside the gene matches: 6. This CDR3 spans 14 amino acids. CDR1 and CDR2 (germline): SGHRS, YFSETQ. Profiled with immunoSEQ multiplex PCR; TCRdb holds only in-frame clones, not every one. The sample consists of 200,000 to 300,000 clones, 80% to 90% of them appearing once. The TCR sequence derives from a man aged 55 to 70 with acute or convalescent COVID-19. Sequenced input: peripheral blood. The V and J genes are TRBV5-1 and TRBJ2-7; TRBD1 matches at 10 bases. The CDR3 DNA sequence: TGCGCCAGCACTTGGACAGGGGGGGACTACGAGCAGTACTTC. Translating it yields CASTWTGGDYEQYF.